The next 24 T cell receptor beta chains were all read from a single sample in a study of blood T cell repertoires in COVID-19. Profiling relied on immunoSEQ multiplex PCR, and the TCRdb table lists in-frame clones only, not all of them. The data contain 70,000 to 100,000 clones, more than 90% of them seen just once; the ten biggest clones take up approximately 1.7%. The sample taken for sequencing was peripheral blood. The receptors shown here come from a man aged 60 to 69 with acute or convalescent COVID-19.

The rearrangement links TRBV19 to TRBJ1-2; D possibly corresponds to TRBD1 (6 bases). Trimming shortened V by 7 bases and J by 8 bases, and 11 bases separated the two germline ends. Germline CDR1 is LNHDA and CDR2 is SQIVND (reference sequence). The CDR3 is 11 amino acids. The CDR3 DNA reads TGTGCCAGTACAACGACAGGCGGCTACACCTTC. It codes for CASTTTGGYTF.

This clone was picked up a small number of times. The chain uses TRBV7-8 and TRBJ2-7; TRBD2 aligns across 11 bases. The CDR3 runs to 15 residues. Germline values: CDR1 SGHVS, CDR2 FQNEAQ. The V gene end was trimmed by 6 bases and the J gene end by 2 bases; junction bases not matched to a gene: 6. This CDR3 is CASRTLAGGPYEQYF. The CDR3 DNA reads as TGTGCCAGCAGAACATTAGCGGGAGGGCCCTACGAGCAGTACTTC.

In its sample, this clone was seen once. The CDR3 sequence: CASSPTTGPFEKLFF. CDR3 bases: TGTGCCAGCAGTCCCACCACAGGTCCCTTTGAAAAACTGTTTTTT. The chain recombines TRBV6-5 with TRBJ1-4; TRBD1 is a possible D gene (5 bases). V was trimmed by 5 bases and J by 7 bases, leaving 17 bases between them. There are 15 residues in the CDR3. CDR1 is MNHEY, CDR2 SVGAGI, per germline.

CDR3 DNA sequence: TGTGCCAGCAGCTTACTCCAGGGTTCCGGGGAGCTGTTTTTT. Amino acid sequence: CASSLLQGSGELFF. The chain couples TRBV7-8 to TRBJ2-2; tentatively, D is TRBD1 (5 bases). Germline values: CDR1 SGHVS, CDR2 FQNEAQ. V was trimmed by 2 bases and J by 6 bases, leaving 10 bases between them. The CDR3 is 14 residues long. The full variable domain, rest sourced from reference TRBV7-8 and TRBJ2-2, is GAGVSQSPRYKVAKRGQDVALRCDPISGHVSLFWYQQALGQGPEFLTYFQNEAQLDKSGLPSDRFFAERPEGSVSTLKIQRTQQEDSAVYLCASSLLQGSGELFFGEGSRLTVL.

This clone came up once. The rearrangement joins TRBV14 to TRBJ2-3; D possibly corresponds to TRBD1 (5 bases). The CDR3 is 16 amino acids. Between the trimmed V and J ends, which lost 3 bases and 3 bases, there was a span of 16 bases. Germline loops: CDR1 SGHDN, CDR2 FVKESK. CDR3 loop: CASSHTRRGRTDTQYF. CDR3 DNA sequence: TGTGCCAGCAGCCACACCCGAAGGGGAAGGACAGATACGCAGTATTTT.

The chain carries TRBV13 and TRBJ2-7, with a possible D match to TRBD1 (5 bases). The germline V and J ends were trimmed by 5 bases and 2 bases, with 13 bases remaining between them. The CDR3 length is 14 residues. CDR1 is PRHDT, CDR2 FYEKMQ, per germline (reference sequence). This CDR3 is CASSPHPGTYEQYF. CDR3 DNA: TGTGCCAGCAGCCCCCACCCAGGGACCTACGAGCAGTACTTC.

Only one count was recorded for this clone. An end of the junction does not agree with germline; a read error may underlie this. The chain employs TRBV6-5 and TRBJ2-7; D not certain. CDR1 is MNHEY and CDR2 is SVGAGI in the germline V gene. This CDR3 is 10 amino acids long. Written as DNA, the CDR3 is TGTGCCAGCAGGTACTACGAGCAGTACTTC. This translates into CASRYYEQYF.

The chain recombines TRBV5-1 with TRBJ1-5; 10 bases map to TRBD1. This CDR3 comprises 15 residues. In germline, CDR1 is SGHRS, CDR2 YFSETQ. V shed 3 bases, J shed 6 bases, and the junction held 6 bases outside the gene matches. The CDR3: CASSSTGGSGQPQHF. The CDR3 nucleotides read TGCGCCAGCAGCTCGACAGGGGGCTCGGGTCAGCCCCAGCATTTT.

This clone was picked up a small number of times. CDR3 protein: CASSLGQNTGELFF. The CDR3 region has the DNA TGTGCCAGCAGCTTAGGGCAGAACACCGGGGAGCTGTTTTTT. V usage is TRBV11-3 and J usage is TRBJ2-2; the D is unclear. Trimming stripped 1 base from V and 1 base from J, with 4 bases between. The CDR3 extends over 14 amino acids. Germline V gene lookup returns CDR1 SGHNT and CDR2 YENEEA.

This chain connects TRBV29-1 to TRBJ1-3, with 10 bases matching TRBD1. V gave up 7 bases and J gave up 7 bases; unmatched junction bases: 1. Germline assignment: CDR1 SQVTM and CDR2 ANQGSEA. The CDR3 consists of 11 residues. CDR3 sequence reads: CSATGGNTIYF. Here the CDR3 DNA reads TGCAGCGCGACAGGGGGCAACACCATATATTTT. The full variable domain, its missing parts supplied by reference TRBV29-1 and TRBJ1-3, is SAVISQKPSRDICQRGTSLTIQCQVDSQVTMMFWYRQQPGQSLTLIATANQGSEATYESGFVIDKFPISRPNLTFSTLTVSNMSPEDSSIYLCSATGGNTIYFGEGSWLTVV.

The chain carries TRBV7-2 and TRBJ2-5, with 9 bases lining up with TRBD2. Per germline, CDR1 SGHTA and CDR2 FQGNSA. With 5 bases clipped from V and 0 bases from J, the junction kept 4 bases outside the gene matches. The CDR3 length is 15 residues. The DNA for the CDR3 is TGTGCCAGCAGCCCCACTAGCGGGCACCAAGAGACCCAGTACTTC. It translates to CASSPTSGHQETQYF.

J is TRBJ1-2 and V is TRBV18; no definite D call. The CDR3 contains 13 residues. The germline V gene encodes CDR1 KGHSH and CDR2 LQKENI. The V end lost 3 bases, the J end lost 7 bases, and 12 bases lay between the germline ends. The chain's CDR3 is CASSPDPRSGYTF. The DNA for the CDR3 is TGTGCCAGCTCACCCGATCCCCGGTCTGGCTACACCTTC.

The chain joins TRBV6-5 to TRBJ1-5; D is undetermined. The V end lost 6 bases, the J end lost 5 bases, and 8 bases lay between the germline ends. This CDR3 is built from 12 residues. CDR1 and CDR2 (germline): MNHEY, SVGAGI. The CDR3 sequence is CASRSRDQPQHF. The CDR3, as DNA: TGTGCCAGCAGATCGAGGGATCAGCCCCAGCATTTT.

The chain recombines TRBV13 with TRBJ2-1; TRBD2 matches 16 bases. Germline CDR1 PRHDT, CDR2 FYEKMQ (reference sequence). This CDR3 contains 20 residues. With V trimmed by 5 bases and J by 5 bases, 15 bases remained unmatched. This chain's CDR3 is CASSPRTGTSGRAIDNEQFF. In DNA form, the CDR3 reads TGTGCCAGCAGCCCCCGAACGGGGACTAGCGGGAGGGCCATAGACAATGAGCAGTTCTTC.

The chain couples TRBV4-3 to TRBJ1-5; no clear D. The CDR3 length is 17 residues. V was pared by 1 base and J by 15 bases, with 28 bases between. From germline, CDR1 is LGHNA and CDR2 YSLEER. As DNA, the CDR3 is TGCGCCAGCAGCCAAGCCTGGTCCCCCCTCGGGTTGGTTCCGTTGCATTTT. Protein: CASSQAWSPLGLVPLHF.

The V call is TRBV4-2, the J call TRBJ2-5; D is unresolved. Per germline, CDR1 LGHNA and CDR2 YNFKEQ. V lost 0 bases and J 6 bases, leaving 8 bases between the germline ends. The length of the CDR3 is 13 residues. The CDR3 loop reads CASSQDGAKTQYF. DNA of the CDR3: TGTGCCAGCAGCCAAGATGGAGCAAAGACCCAGTACTTC.

V gene TRBV29-1 combines with J gene TRBJ2-7; 9 bases agree with TRBD2. Germline assignment: CDR1 SQVTM and CDR2 ANQGSEA. Germline trimming cut 6 bases from V and 2 bases from J; bases unmatched to any gene: 8. CDR3 length equals 14 residues. The CDR3 sequence: CSVLGTSNPYEQYF. The CDR3 region has the DNA TGCAGCGTCCTAGGGACTAGCAACCCCTACGAGCAGTACTTC.

This chain joins TRBV7-9 and TRBJ2-1; 11 bases map to TRBD2. The germline V gene encodes CDR1 SEHNR and CDR2 FQNEAQ (reference sequence). There are 15 residues in the CDR3. V was clipped by 5 bases and J by 3 bases; unmatched bases: 3. As DNA, the CDR3 is TGTGCCAGCAGCGTAACTAGCGGGAGCTACAATGAGCAGTTCTTC. This gives the protein CASSVTSGSYNEQFF. The full variable domain, with the rest looked up from reference TRBV7-9 and TRBJ2-1, is DTGVSQNPRHKITKRGQNVTFRCDPISEHNRLYWYRQTLGQGPEFLTYFQNEAQLEKSRLLSDRFSAERPKGSFSTLEIQRTEQGDSAMYLCASSVTSGSYNEQFFGPGTRLTVL.

The chain couples TRBV19 to TRBJ1-3; unclear D gene. Germline V CDR1 and CDR2: LNHDA, SQIVND (reference sequence). V lost 0 bases and J 4 bases, leaving 4 bases between the germline ends. The CDR3 consists of 13 residues. The CDR3 loop reads CASSIDRGNTIYF. CDR3 DNA sequence: TGTGCCAGTAGTATAGACAGGGGAAACACCATATATTTT.

The chain uses TRBV10-1 and TRBJ2-5; D is undetermined. This CDR3 comprises 13 residues. With 6 bases removed from V and 2 bases from J, the gap between germline ends came to 10 bases. Looked up from germline, CDR1 is WNHNN and CDR2 is SYGVQD (reference sequence). The CDR3 spells CASSPGLQETQYF. In DNA form, the CDR3 reads TGCGCCAGCAGCCCAGGATTGCAAGAGACCCAGTACTTC.

Only one count was recorded for this clone. The chain is built from TRBV10-1 and TRBJ1-1; 8 bases agree with TRBD1. V shed 5 bases and J 7 bases; nucleotides not matched to a gene: 9. Germline V gene sequence: CDR1 WNHNN, CDR2 SYGVQD (reference sequence). The CDR3 has 14 amino acids. CDR3 nucleotides: TGCGCCAGCAGTAACCGGGACAGGAAAAATGAAGCTTTCTTT. It yields the protein CASSNRDRKNEAFF.

The chain links TRBV29-1 to TRBJ2-3, with 12 bases identical to TRBD2. The CDR3 sequence is 15 residues long. Germline trimming cut 4 bases from V and 5 bases from J; bases unmatched to any gene: 7. Looked up from germline, CDR1 is SQVTM and CDR2 is ANQGSEA. The chain's CDR3 is CSVAGLAGKEDTQYF. The DNA of the CDR3 is TGCAGCGTTGCCGGACTAGCGGGAAAAGAAGATACGCAGTATTTT.

The chain is built from TRBV10-3 and TRBJ2-2; 8 nucleotides line up with TRBD1. CDR1 ENHRY and CDR2 SYGVKD come from the germline V gene. The junction had 8 bases not matched to a gene; V was cut back by 10 bases and J by 7 bases. The CDR3 is 13 amino acids. The CDR3 spells CATFQGANGELFF. In DNA, the CDR3 is TGTGCCACCTTCCAGGGGGCGAACGGGGAGCTGTTTTTT.

V usage is TRBV5-1 and J usage is TRBJ1-3; possible D gene TRBD1, 5 bases. V shed 6 bases and J shed 3 bases, with 16 bases lying between them. The V gene's germline CDR1 is SGHRS and CDR2 YFSETQ. The CDR3 covers 15 residues. CDR3 sequence (DNA): TGCGCCAGCACCCCAGGAGCGGGGGATGGAAACACCATATATTTT. Residues: CASTPGAGDGNTIYF.